The next 29 T cell receptor beta chains were all read from a single sample in a study of CD8 T cells in Susac syndrome. Random hexamers were used to reverse transcribe about 0.45 to 1 ug of RNA. MiXCR, run by TCRdb on the immunoSEQ multiplex PCR reads, gives a single entry per CDR3 protein. The table shows 180,000 or so distinct CDR3 sequences, with 90% to 95% occurring only once. The sequenced sample was CD4+ T cells from PBMCs. These receptors originate from a human donor in good health.

This chain uses TRBV20-1 with TRBJ1-5, with TRBD1 matching 8 bases. Germline assignment: CDR1 DFQATT and CDR2 SNEGSKA (reference sequence). The CDR3 loop spans 15 amino acids. V dropped 5 bases and J dropped 3; count of bases not matched to a gene: 9. As DNA, the CDR3 is TGCAGTGCTGCGACTACAGGGGGGTACAATCAGCCCCAGCATTTT. The encoded protein is CSAATTGGYNQPQHF.

V and J are TRBV12-3 or TRBV12-4 and TRBJ2-3, with D hard to call. V was shortened by 5 bases and J by 1 base, with 7 bases between the two germline ends. The CDR3 totals 13 residues. In nucleotides, the CDR3 is TGTGCCAGCAGTGCTAGGGGCACAGATACGCAGTATTTT. Its protein is CASSARGTDTQYF.

The V call is TRBV20-1, the J call TRBJ2-7; D may match TRBD1 or TRBD2 (6 bases each). The CDR3 contains 14 residues. Germline V gives CDR1 DFQATT, CDR2 SNEGSKA (reference sequence). V lost 0 bases and J 3 bases, leaving 12 bases between the germline ends. Written as DNA, the CDR3 is TGCAGTGCTAGAGATCCCCGGGGGCACTACGAGCAGTACTTC. Its protein product is CSARDPRGHYEQYF.

The chain links TRBV11-2 to TRBJ1-6; D possibly corresponds to TRBD1 (5 bases). The ends were cut back, 4 bases at V and 10 bases at J, with 14 bases in the middle. CDR1 and CDR2 from the germline V gene are SGHAT and FQNNGV. The CDR3 has 14 residues. The CDR3 sequence: CASSSPGRQSPLHF. For the CDR3, the DNA is TGTGCCAGCAGCTCTCCGGGACGTCAATCACCCCTCCACTTT.

The chain recombines TRBV5-6 with TRBJ2-1, with D possibly matching TRBD2 (6 bases). The CDR3 length is 14 residues. V shed 4 bases and J shed 10 bases, with 18 bases lying between them. CDR1 is SGHDT, CDR2 YYEEEE, per germline. The CDR3 sequence is CASSEIRWAGEQFF. The CDR3 DNA reads TGTGCCAGCAGCGAGATACGGTGGGCGGGAGAGCAGTTCTTC. Full variable domain (rest looked up from reference TRBV5-6 and TRBJ2-1): DAGVTQSPTHLIKTRGQQVTLRCSPKSGHDTVSWYQQALGQGPQFIFQYYEEEERQRGNFPDRFSGHQFPNYSSELNVNALLLGDSALYLCASSEIRWAGEQFFGPGTRLTVL.

The chain is built from TRBV5-1 and TRBJ2-5, with 10 bases lining up with TRBD1. V was pared by 4 bases and J by 5 bases, with 8 bases of the junction left unmatched. Germline CDR1 SGHRS, CDR2 YFSETQ. The CDR3 runs to 15 residues. CDR3 sequence (DNA): TGCGCCAGCAGCCTTGGGACAGGGGATGGGGAGACCCAGTACTTC. Encoded protein: CASSLGTGDGETQYF.

The chain combines TRBV20-1 with TRBJ1-6; TRBD1 matches at 9 bases. This CDR3 spans 15 amino acids. Trimming cost V 5 bases and J 0 bases; bases outside gene matches: 2. In germline, CDR1 is DFQATT, CDR2 SNEGSKA (reference sequence). The chain's CDR3 is CSAGQGSSYNSPLHF. For the CDR3, the DNA is TGCAGTGCTGGACAGGGGAGCTCCTATAATTCACCCCTCCACTTT.

The V call is TRBV4-3, the J call TRBJ2-3; the match to TRBD2 covers 8 bases. Trimming cost V 2 bases and J 9 bases; bases outside gene matches: 16. Germline V CDR1 and CDR2: LGHNA, YSLEER. This CDR3 spans 17 amino acids. The CDR3 region has the DNA TGCGCCAGCAGCCAACGGGTCGGGAGGGACCCCGACAGCACGCAGTATTTT. This gives the protein CASSQRVGRDPDSTQYF.

This chain uses TRBV13 with TRBJ2-1, with D perhaps matching TRBD2 (6 bases). The CDR3 totals 15 residues. Per germline, CDR1 PRHDT and CDR2 FYEKMQ (reference sequence). V lost 0 bases and J 4 bases, leaving 10 bases between the germline ends. The CDR3 sequence: CASSLGLAPYNEQFF. The CDR3 bases are TGTGCCAGCAGCTTAGGACTAGCTCCTTACAATGAGCAGTTCTTC.

V is TRBV15 and J is TRBJ2-5; 7 nucleotides align to TRBD2. The CDR3 length is 15 residues. The ends lost 1 base at V and 4 bases at J; junction bases unmatched: 6. The germline V gene has CDR1 LNHNV and CDR2 YYDKDF (reference sequence). DNA of the CDR3: TGTGCCACCAGCAGAGTCGGGGGGTTAGCAGAGACCCAGTACTTC. This codes for CATSRVGGLAETQYF.

The chain employs TRBV20-1 and TRBJ2-1, with 15 bases fitting TRBD2. CDR3 length: 20 residues. Germline CDR1 DFQATT, CDR2 SNEGSKA (reference sequence). V shed 3 bases and J 0 bases; nucleotides not matched to a gene: 12. In nucleotides, the CDR3 is TGCAGTGCTAGTCCTATCCCCGGGACTAGCGGGGGGCCCTCCTACAATGAGCAGTTCTTC. This codes for CSASPIPGTSGGPSYNEQFF.

This chain connects TRBV6-5 to TRBJ2-7, with TRBD2 matching 8 bases. Germline V lookup: CDR1 MNHEY, CDR2 SVGAGI. The CDR3 totals 13 residues. V was pared by 6 bases and J by 4 bases, with 5 bases of the junction left unmatched. DNA of the CDR3: TGTGCCAGCAGCCGGGGGGGCGGGTACGAGCAGTACTTC. Translation gives CASSRGGGYEQYF.

The V and J genes are TRBV5-1 and TRBJ2-7; 10 bases line up with TRBD1. The CDR3 has 14 amino acids. Germline V gene lookup returns CDR1 SGHRS and CDR2 YFSETQ. The ends lost 4 bases at V and 3 bases at J; junction bases unmatched: 4. The CDR3 DNA reads as TGCGCCAGCAGCCATGACAGGGGGCTCTACGAGCAGTACTTC. Encoded protein: CASSHDRGLYEQYF.

This chain joins TRBV29-1 and TRBJ2-5; 9 bases are shared with TRBD1. The J segment lost 0 bases and the V segment lost 2 bases, leaving 4 bases of the junction unmatched. This CDR3 is built from 15 residues. The germline gives CDR1 SQVTM, CDR2 ANQGSEA. CDR3 loop: CSVEIWDRDQETQYF. Here the CDR3 DNA reads TGCAGCGTTGAAATTTGGGACAGGGACCAAGAGACCCAGTACTTC.

This clonotype was found a few times. The chain combines TRBV5-1 with TRBJ2-1; no firm D call. Germline V gene sequence: CDR1 SGHRS, CDR2 YFSETQ. The germline V and J ends were trimmed by 3 bases and 6 bases, with 13 bases remaining between them. The CDR3 covers 14 residues. The CDR3 here is CASSWSAEINEQFF. Written as DNA, the CDR3 is TGCGCCAGCAGCTGGTCCGCCGAAATCAATGAGCAGTTCTTC.

The CDR3 loop reads CSVWTGQGYTF. The CDR3 nucleotides are TGCAGCGTGTGGACAGGGCAGGGCTACACCTTC. The chain uses TRBV29-1 and TRBJ1-2; TRBD1 aligns across 8 bases. This CDR3 has 11 amino acids. After removal of 6 bases from V and 8 bases from J, the junction contained 5 bases not matched to a gene. Germline lookup yields CDR1 SQVTM and CDR2 ANQGSEA.

The gene calls are TRBV20-1 and TRBJ1-6, with 9 bases lining up with TRBD1. This CDR3 comprises 13 residues. Germline-derived CDR1 and CDR2 are DFQATT and SNEGSKA (reference sequence). V dropped 6 bases and J dropped 10; count of bases not matched to a gene: 7. The DNA for the CDR3 is TGCAGTGCCCCCGACAGGGGGGACTCACCCCTCCACTTT. Amino acids: CSAPDRGDSPLHF.

This chain links TRBV18 with TRBJ2-1; D is unclear. Germline assignment: CDR1 KGHSH and CDR2 LQKENI. Deletions cut 3 bases from V and 11 bases from J, with 11 bases between. This CDR3 comprises 12 residues. The CDR3 is CASSPDHTQQFF. Here the CDR3 DNA reads TGTGCCAGCTCACCGGATCATACACAGCAGTTCTTC.

The V gene is TRBV12-3 or TRBV12-4, the J gene TRBJ1-1; no clear D. V lost 5 bases to trimming and J lost 1 base, with 14 bases between them. This CDR3 contains 15 residues. CDR3 protein: CASSLGRVANTEAFF. CDR3 nucleotide sequence: TGTGCCAGCAGTCTAGGGAGGGTCGCGAACACTGAAGCTTTCTTT.

The chain is built from TRBV9 and TRBJ1-2, with D possibly TRBD1 on 6 matching bases. The CDR3 runs to 15 residues. V was trimmed by 4 bases and J by 1 base, leaving 14 bases between them. Looked up from germline, CDR1 is SGDLS and CDR2 is YYNGEE. CDR3 nucleotides: TGTGCCAGCAGCACCAGGGGTCGGGGTAACTATGGCTACACCTTC. Translated, it gives CASSTRGRGNYGYTF.

The chain recombines TRBV20-1 with TRBJ1-2, with 9 nucleotides matching TRBD1. The CDR3 contains 11 residues. Germline loops: CDR1 DFQATT, CDR2 SNEGSKA (reference sequence). The V and J ends lost 6 bases and 8 bases, in that order; junction bases with no gene match: 4. Written as DNA, the CDR3 is TGCAGTGCAACAGGGGGCGTGGGCTACACCTTC. Translation gives CSATGGVGYTF.

The chain couples TRBV29-1 to TRBJ2-3, with 9 nucleotides matching TRBD1. Trimming took 6 bases from V and 2 from J; bases not matched to a gene: 24. This CDR3 contains 20 residues. Germline lookup yields CDR1 SQVTM and CDR2 ANQGSEA. CDR3: CSVAGQGFTRTPTLTDTQYF. For the CDR3, the DNA is TGCAGCGTAGCCGGACAGGGGTTCACTCGAACGCCGACTCTCACAGATACGCAGTATTTT.

The chain combines TRBV29-1 with TRBJ2-5; 7 bases map to TRBD2. The CDR3 runs to 14 residues. Germline trimming cut 7 bases from V and 4 bases from J; bases unmatched to any gene: 12. Germline values: CDR1 SQVTM, CDR2 ANQGSEA. CDR3 coding DNA: TGCAGCGCCTTCGACTTAGGGGAGGGAGAGACCCAGTACTTC. It yields the protein CSAFDLGEGETQYF.

The table lists this clonotype with a count of one. V gene TRBV28 combines with J gene TRBJ2-3; TRBD1 aligns across 7 bases. V lost 3 bases, J lost 8 bases, and 5 bases stayed unmatched. Germline V gives CDR1 MDHEN, CDR2 SYDVKM. CDR3 length: 13 amino acids. The CDR3 DNA follows: TGTGCCAGCAGTTTGGGACAGTTGGGTACGCAGTATTTT. This codes for CASSLGQLGTQYF. The full variable domain, rest sourced from reference TRBV28 and TRBJ2-3, is DVKVTQSSRYLVKRTGEKVFLECVQDMDHENMFWYRQDPGLGLRLIYFSYDVKMKEKGDIPEGYSVSREKKERFSLILESASTNQTSMYLCASSLGQLGTQYFGPGTRLTVL.

The chain combines TRBV5-1 with TRBJ1-4; no definite D call. Germline V gives CDR1 SGHRS, CDR2 YFSETQ. This CDR3 has 14 residues. The V gene lost 4 bases and the J gene lost 8 bases, with 15 bases spanning the gap. In DNA, the CDR3 is TGCGCCAGCAGCGGGTACGACCTGGGAGAAAAACTGTTTTTT. It codes for CASSGYDLGEKLFF.

The gene calls are TRBV9 and TRBJ1-3; tentatively, D is TRBD1 (6 bases). CDR1 is SGDLS and CDR2 is YYNGEE in the germline V gene. The CDR3 has 16 amino acids. The germline V and J ends were trimmed by 0 bases and 2 bases, with 12 bases remaining between them. CDR3 loop: CASSVEGDPPGNTIYF. For the CDR3, the DNA is TGTGCCAGCAGCGTAGAGGGGGATCCTCCTGGAAACACCATATATTTT. Supplemented by reference TRBV9 and TRBJ1-3, the full variable domain reads DSGVTQTPKHLITATGQRVTLRCSPRSGDLSVYWYQQSLDQGLQFLIQYYNGEERAKGNILERFSAQQFPDLHSELNLSSLELGDSALYFCASSVEGDPPGNTIYFGEGSWLTVV.

The chain links TRBV29-1 to TRBJ2-3, with 11 bases matching TRBD1. Trimming removed 7 bases from V and 6 bases from J; junction bases left unmatched: 6. Germline lookup yields CDR1 SQVTM and CDR2 ANQGSEA. This CDR3 region has 13 residues. CDR3 in amino acids: CSADGQGADTQYF. In DNA form, the CDR3 reads TGCAGCGCCGATGGACAGGGGGCGGATACGCAGTATTTT.

The rearrangement uses TRBV7-9 and TRBJ2-7; D may be TRBD2 (7 bases). Germline lookup yields CDR1 SEHNR and CDR2 FQNEAQ (reference sequence). The CDR3 extends over 16 amino acids. V gave up 5 bases and J gave up 4 bases, with 21 bases separating them. CDR3 DNA sequence: TGTGCCAGCAGCCCTAGCTTCGTCGGGGGGCGATACGAGCAGTACTTC. It specifies CASSPSFVGGRYEQYF.

V is TRBV6-1 and J is TRBJ1-5; D possibly corresponds to TRBD1 (5 bases). CDR1 MNHNS and CDR2 SASEGT come from the germline V gene. V gave up 6 bases and J gave up 8 bases, with 26 bases separating them. The CDR3 spans 17 residues. The CDR3 nucleotides are TGTGCCAGCAGCCCCACCCGGGGCGCGGCCAGCGGGGAGCCCCAGCATTTT. It yields the protein CASSPTRGAASGEPQHF.